This T cell receptor beta chain was documented in a study of shared clonotypes between healthy human individuals. The donors, healthy adults who were HIV-negative, had experienced no recent acute infections or vaccinations. As for this clone: Its specificity is unknown.

Each cell subset's genomic DNA was divided evenly among several immunoSEQ plates. This table comes from immunoSEQ multiplex PCR, and its TCRdb copy is limited to in-frame clones, with some not included. Among a few million clones listed, just over 90% were seen once. The study's findings and limits: Estimated richness was generally greater in naive than memory subsets.

This clonotype originated in a man aged 18 to 29 in good health. Input material: naive CD4+ T cells sorted from blood. As to subset: CD45RA+ positively selected.

The CDR3 is CASSLYGTVNSPLHF. The CDR3 coding sequence is TGTGCCAGCTCACTCTACGGGACAGTCAATTCACCCCTCCACTTT. This rearrangement joins TRBV18 to TRBJ1-6; 7 positions agree with TRBD1. The CDR3 is 15 amino acids. The germline gives CDR1 KGHSH, CDR2 LQKENI. J was trimmed by 7 bases and V by 4 bases; bases with no gene match: 7.